The clone carrying this T cell receptor (beta chain) was picked up one time. These data come from a study of blood T cell repertoires in COVID-19. TCRdb's table, derived via immunoSEQ multiplex PCR, lists solely in-frame clones and lacks some. Of about 270,000 clones listed, around 84% are singletons. The receptor was derived from a man aged 18 to 29 who had recovered from COVID-19. The sequencing sample was made of PBMCs or T cells enriched from blood (not recorded which).

The CDR3 DNA reads as TGTGCCAGCAGCCCAGACAGGAATGAAGAGACCCAGTACTTC. Its translation: CASSPDRNEETQYF. The chain combines TRBV5-4 with TRBJ2-5, with D possibly TRBD1 on 6 matching bases. The CDR3 runs 14 residues. The V gene's germline CDR1 is SGHNT and CDR2 YYREEE (reference sequence). With 4 bases removed from V and 3 bases from J, the gap between germline ends came to 13 bases.